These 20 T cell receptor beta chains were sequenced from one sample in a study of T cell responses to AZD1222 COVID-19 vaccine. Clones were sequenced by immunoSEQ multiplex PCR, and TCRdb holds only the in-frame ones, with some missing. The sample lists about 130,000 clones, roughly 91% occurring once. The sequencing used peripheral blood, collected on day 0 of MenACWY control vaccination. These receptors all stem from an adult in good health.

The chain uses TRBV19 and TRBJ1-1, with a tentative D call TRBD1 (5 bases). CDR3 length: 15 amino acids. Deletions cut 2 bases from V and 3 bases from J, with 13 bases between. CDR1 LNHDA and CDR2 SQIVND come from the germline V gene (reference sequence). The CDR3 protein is CASSILRVIHTEAFF. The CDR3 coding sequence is TGTGCCAGTAGTATACTCAGGGTAATCCACACTGAAGCTTTCTTT.

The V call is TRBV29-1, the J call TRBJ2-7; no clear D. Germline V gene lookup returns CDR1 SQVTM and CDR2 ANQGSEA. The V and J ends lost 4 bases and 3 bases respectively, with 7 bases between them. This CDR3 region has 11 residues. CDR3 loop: CSVVTVYEQYF. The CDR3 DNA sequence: TGCAGCGTTGTTACGGTCTACGAGCAGTACTTC.

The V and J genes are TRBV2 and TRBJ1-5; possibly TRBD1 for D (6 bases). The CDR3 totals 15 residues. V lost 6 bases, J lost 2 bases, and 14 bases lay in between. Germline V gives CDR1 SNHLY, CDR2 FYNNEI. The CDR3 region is CASRATGFGNQPQHF. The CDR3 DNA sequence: TGTGCCAGCAGGGCTACAGGGTTTGGCAATCAGCCCCAGCATTTT.

CDR3 loop: CSARRADTQYF. For the CDR3, the DNA is TGCAGTGCTCGGCGGGCAGATACGCAGTATTTT. The genes are TRBV20-1 and TRBJ2-3, with D perhaps TRBD2 (5 bases). Trimming cost V 5 bases and J 4 bases, with 7 bases left between them. Germline assignment: CDR1 DFQATT and CDR2 SNEGSKA (reference sequence). The CDR3 has 11 amino acids.

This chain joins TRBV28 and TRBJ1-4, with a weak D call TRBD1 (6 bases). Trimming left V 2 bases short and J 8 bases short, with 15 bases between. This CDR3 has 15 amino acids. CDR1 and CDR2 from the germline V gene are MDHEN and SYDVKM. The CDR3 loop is CASSLARGGVEKLFF. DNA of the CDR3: TGTGCCAGCAGTTTAGCCAGGGGTGGGGTCGAAAAACTGTTTTTT.

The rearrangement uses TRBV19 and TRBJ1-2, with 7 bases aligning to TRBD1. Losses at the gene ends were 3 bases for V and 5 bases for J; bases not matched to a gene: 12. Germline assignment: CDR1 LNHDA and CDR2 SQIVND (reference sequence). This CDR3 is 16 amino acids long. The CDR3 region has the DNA TGTGCCAGTAGTATGACATCCTACCGGGACAGATATGGCTACACCTTC. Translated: CASSMTSYRDRYGYTF. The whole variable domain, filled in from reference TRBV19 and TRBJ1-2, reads DGGITQSPKYLFRKEGQNVTLSCEQNLNHDAMYWYRQDPGQGLRLIYYSQIVNDFQKGDIAEGYSVSREKKESFPLTVTSAQKNPTAFYLCASSMTSYRDRYGYTFGSGTRLTVV.

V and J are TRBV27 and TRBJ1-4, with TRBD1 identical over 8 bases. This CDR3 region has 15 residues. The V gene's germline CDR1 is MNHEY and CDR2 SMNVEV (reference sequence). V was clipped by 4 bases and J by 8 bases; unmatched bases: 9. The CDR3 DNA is TGTGCCAGCAGTTCCGTAGGGGCAGGGGGCGAAAAACTGTTTTTT. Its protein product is CASSSVGAGGEKLFF.

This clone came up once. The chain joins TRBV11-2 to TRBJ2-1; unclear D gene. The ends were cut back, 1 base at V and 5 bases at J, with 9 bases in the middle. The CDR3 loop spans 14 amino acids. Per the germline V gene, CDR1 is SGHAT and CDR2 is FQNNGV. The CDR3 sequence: CASSLGGRDNEQFF. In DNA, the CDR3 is TGTGCCAGCAGCTTAGGGGGAAGAGACAATGAGCAGTTCTTC. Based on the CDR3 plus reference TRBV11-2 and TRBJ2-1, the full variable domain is EAGVAQSPRYKIIEKRQSVAFWCNPISGHATLYWYQQILGQGPKLLIQFQNNGVVDDSQLPKDRFSAERLKGVDSTLKIQPAKLEDSAVYLCASSLGGRDNEQFFGPGTRLTVL.

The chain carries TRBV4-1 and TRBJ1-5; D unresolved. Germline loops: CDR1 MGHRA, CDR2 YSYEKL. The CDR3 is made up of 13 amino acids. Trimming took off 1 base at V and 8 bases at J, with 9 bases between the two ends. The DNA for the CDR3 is TGCGCCAGCAGCCAAGCAGTTCTGGAGCCCCAGCATTTT. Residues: CASSQAVLEPQHF.

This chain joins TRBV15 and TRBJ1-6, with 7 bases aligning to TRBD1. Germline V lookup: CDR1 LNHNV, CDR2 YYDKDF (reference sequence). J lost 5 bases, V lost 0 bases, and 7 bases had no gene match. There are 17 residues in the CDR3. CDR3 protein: CATSRDPRTGDNSPLHF. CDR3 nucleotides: TGTGCCACCAGCAGAGATCCCCGGACAGGAGATAATTCACCCCTCCACTTT.

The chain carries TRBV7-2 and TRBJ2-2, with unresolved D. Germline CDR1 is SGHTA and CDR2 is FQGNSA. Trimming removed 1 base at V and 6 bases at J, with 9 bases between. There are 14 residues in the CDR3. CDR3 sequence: CASSLEGWAGELFF. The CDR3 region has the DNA TGTGCCAGCAGCTTAGAGGGTTGGGCCGGGGAGCTGTTTTTT.

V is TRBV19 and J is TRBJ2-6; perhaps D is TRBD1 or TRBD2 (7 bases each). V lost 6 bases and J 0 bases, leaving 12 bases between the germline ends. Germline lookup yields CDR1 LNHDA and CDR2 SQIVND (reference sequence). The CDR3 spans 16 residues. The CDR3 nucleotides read TGTGCCAGTAGGGCCAGGGGGGGCTCTGGGGCCAACGTCCTGACTTTC. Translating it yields CASRARGGSGANVLTF.

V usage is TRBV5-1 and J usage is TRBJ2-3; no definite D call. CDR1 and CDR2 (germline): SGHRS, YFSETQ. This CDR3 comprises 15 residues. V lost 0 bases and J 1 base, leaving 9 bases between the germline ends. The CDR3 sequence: CASSLGSGGTDTQYF. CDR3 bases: TGCGCCAGCAGCTTGGGCTCCGGAGGCACAGATACGCAGTATTTT.

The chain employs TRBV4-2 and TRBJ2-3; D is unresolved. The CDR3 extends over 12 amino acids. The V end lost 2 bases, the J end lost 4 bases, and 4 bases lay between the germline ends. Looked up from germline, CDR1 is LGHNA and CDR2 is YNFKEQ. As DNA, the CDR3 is TGTGCCAGCAGCCAATCTCCAGATACGCAGTATTTT. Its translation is CASSQSPDTQYF.

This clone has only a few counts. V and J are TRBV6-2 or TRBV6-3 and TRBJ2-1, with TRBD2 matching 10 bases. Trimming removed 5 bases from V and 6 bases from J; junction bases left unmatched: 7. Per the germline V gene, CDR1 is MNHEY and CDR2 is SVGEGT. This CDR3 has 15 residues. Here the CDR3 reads CASSESGGAANEQFF. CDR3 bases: TGTGCCAGCAGTGAGAGCGGGGGGGCCGCCAATGAGCAGTTCTTC.

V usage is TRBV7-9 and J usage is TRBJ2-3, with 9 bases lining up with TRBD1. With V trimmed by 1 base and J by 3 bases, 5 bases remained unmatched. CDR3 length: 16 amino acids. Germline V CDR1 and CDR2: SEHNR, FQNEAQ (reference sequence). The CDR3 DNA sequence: TGTGCCAGCAGCTTAGTCACAGGGGGCATAACAGATACGCAGTATTTT. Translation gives CASSLVTGGITDTQYF.

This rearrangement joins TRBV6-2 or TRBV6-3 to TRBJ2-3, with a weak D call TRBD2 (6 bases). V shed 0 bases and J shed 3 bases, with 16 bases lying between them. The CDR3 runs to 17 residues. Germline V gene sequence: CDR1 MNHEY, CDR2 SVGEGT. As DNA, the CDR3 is TGTGCCAGCAGTTACTCCGGGCTTGAGGGGAGGACAGATACGCAGTATTTT. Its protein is CASSYSGLEGRTDTQYF.

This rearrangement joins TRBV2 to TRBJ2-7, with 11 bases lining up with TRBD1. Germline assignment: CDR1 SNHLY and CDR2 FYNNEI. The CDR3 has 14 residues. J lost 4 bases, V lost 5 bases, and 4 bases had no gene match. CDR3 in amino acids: CASSHRDRGYEQYV. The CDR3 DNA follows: TGTGCCAGCAGTCACCGGGACAGGGGGTACGAGCAGTACGTC.

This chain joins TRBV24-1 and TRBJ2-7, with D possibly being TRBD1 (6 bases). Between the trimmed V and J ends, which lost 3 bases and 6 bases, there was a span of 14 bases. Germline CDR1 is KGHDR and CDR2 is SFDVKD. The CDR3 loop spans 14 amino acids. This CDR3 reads CATSDPDRPREQYF. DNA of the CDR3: TGTGCCACCAGTGATCCTGACAGGCCGCGCGAGCAGTACTTC.

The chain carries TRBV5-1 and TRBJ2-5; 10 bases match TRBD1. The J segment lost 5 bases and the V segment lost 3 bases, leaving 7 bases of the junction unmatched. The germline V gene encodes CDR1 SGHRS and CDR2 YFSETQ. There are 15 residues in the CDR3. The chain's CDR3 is CASSSSTGGAETQYF. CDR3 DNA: TGCGCCAGCAGCTCTTCGACAGGGGGCGCGGAGACCCAGTACTTC. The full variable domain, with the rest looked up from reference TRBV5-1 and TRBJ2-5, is KAGVTQTPRYLIKTRGQQVTLSCSPISGHRSVSWYQQTPGQGLQFLFEYFSETQRNKGNFPGRFSGRQFSNSRSEMNVSTLELGDSALYLCASSSSTGGAETQYFGPGTRLLVL.